The text below deals with one TCR beta chain. Antigen: not known. The primer mix had 60 Vbeta and 13 Jbeta primers. Clones were sequenced by immunoSEQ multiplex PCR, and TCRdb holds only the in-frame ones, with some missing. The sample carries some 150,000 clones, approximately 80% recorded once. Healthy donors of bone marrow made up the group. The CDR3 runs to 16 residues. Per the germline V gene, CDR1 is MGHRA and CDR2 is YSYEKL. The V and J ends lost 1 base and 2 bases respectively, with 14 bases between them. The record originates from a study of cytomegalovirus exposure and HLA in healthy donors. Study results and limitations: HLA restriction was apparent for most CMV-associated TCR beta chains in a later analysis. Testing in vitro showed three CMV-associated chains specific for CMV antigens.

The chain links TRBV4-1 to TRBJ1-2; D unclear. The receptor comes from a man younger than 40 in good health and CMV-seropositive. Sequences were obtained from PBMCs. The CDR3 nucleotides read TGCGCCAGCAGCCAAGCACAGACGACCCAAAACTATGGCTACACCTTC. Translated: CASSQAQTTQNYGYTF.